This T cell receptor (beta chain) came from a study of cytomegalovirus exposure and HLA in healthy donors. Looking at the study overall: According to later analysis, the same platform produced the approximately 120 validation and over 600 first-cohort repertoires. Study-level results: Rare sequences made up most TCRs, while some public TCRs were found in many donors. The study designated 150 to 200 TCR beta chains cytomegalovirus-associated.

This clone occurred once. Antigen specificity is unknown. CDR1 is SGDLS, CDR2 YYNGEE, per germline. The trim removed 3 bases at V and 1 base at J, leaving 3 bases unmatched. This CDR3 spans 14 amino acids. Here immunoSEQ multiplex PCR was the method, and the copy in TCRdb shows in-frame clones only, minus some. The table lists 150,000 to 170,000 clones, approximately 86% of them singletons. The sample comprised PBMCs. V and J are TRBV9 and TRBJ2-7; TRBD1 matches at 8 bases. This TCR was sampled from a man aged 18 to 29 in good health and CMV-seropositive. In nucleotides, the CDR3 is TGTGCCAGCAGCGAACAGGGGGGTTCCTACGAGCAGTACTTC. The encoded protein is CASSEQGGSYEQYF.